Following are 5 T cell receptor beta chains from one sample sequenced in a study of T-cell reconstitution after alpha-beta-depleted transplantation in children. Unique molecular identifiers tagged the TCRbeta library. MiXCR, applied by TCRdb to the PCR reads, yields one record per CDR3 protein. The table includes 550,000 to 800,000 distinct CDR3 sequences, 13% detected once. The sequencing used PBMCs, collected before TCRalphabeta/CD19-depleted stem cell transplant. Source of these receptors: a girl aged 2 to 10 with congenital amegakaryocytic thrombocytopenia, due to receive a stem cell transplant.

This clonotype has at least ten counts. V usage is TRBV29-1 and J usage is TRBJ2-7; 9 nucleotides align to TRBD2. CDR3 length: 13 amino acids. The J segment lost 4 bases and the V segment lost 6 bases, leaving 7 bases of the junction unmatched. Germline CDR1 is SQVTM and CDR2 is ANQGSEA. CDR3 DNA sequence: TGCAGCGTCGTTCTAGCGGGGAATTACGAGCAGTACTTC. Protein: CSVVLAGNYEQYF.

The gene calls are TRBV20-1 and TRBJ2-7; TRBD2 matches at 11 bases. The V and J ends lost 2 bases and 5 bases, in that order; junction bases with no gene match: 8. Germline values: CDR1 DFQATT, CDR2 SNEGSKA (reference sequence). This CDR3 has 15 residues. The CDR3 reads CSARPLAGVSHEQYF. CDR3 DNA: TGCAGTGCTAGACCACTAGCGGGAGTTAGCCACGAGCAGTACTTC.

This clonotype was observed a few times. Relative to the germline gene, one junction end is altered; a read error may explain this. The V and J genes are TRBV5-1 and TRBJ1-5, with D perhaps TRBD1 (5 bases). Germline V CDR1 and CDR2: SGHRS, YFSETQ. The CDR3 contains 13 residues. The CDR3 sequence is CASSLDGGQPQHF. The DNA for the CDR3 is TGTGCCAGCAGCTTAGATGGGGGGCAGCCCCAGCATTTT.

This clonotype was picked up many times. CDR3 residues: CASRRRMGTDTQYF. CDR3 nucleotide sequence: TGTGCCAGCAGGCGGCGGATGGGCACAGATACGCAGTATTTT. The chain links TRBV5-6 to TRBJ2-3, with unresolved D. Germline V CDR1 and CDR2: SGHDT, YYEEEE. This CDR3 is 14 amino acids long. V gave up 5 bases and J gave up 1 base, with 11 bases separating them.

With regard to this clonotype: This could be a read error, since a much larger clone is one nucleotide away. The V call is TRBV29-1, the J call TRBJ1-2, with D possibly TRBD1 on 5 matching bases. In germline, CDR1 is SQVTM, CDR2 ANQGSEA. The CDR3 sequence is 12 residues long. The CDR3 loop is CGAGDPNYGYTF. The CDR3 region has the DNA TGCGGCGCGGGGGACCCTAACTATGGCTACACCTTC.